This TCR beta chain appears in the sequencing data of a study of blood T cell repertoires in COVID-19 (dated by TCRdb to the early 2020s). Regarding the study in general: Samples covering the acute and convalescent phases of COVID-19 were provided by collaborators in the United States, Italy and Spain. A de-identified subject ID, COVID-19 status, age in years and sex were almost always included in the sample metadata. Subjects who had been exposed to COVID-19, were actively infected with it, or had recovered from it provided the deeply sampled blood TCRbeta repertoires that made up the dataset. Where available, HLA class I and class II types were taken from metadata supplied by the sample provider and were not determined by assay-based typing. Samples came from the ongoing ImmuneRACE study (first 160 participants) plus 1,254 subjects from 6 global collaborators. The material from the prospective study consisted of cDNA or gDNA derived from T cells, B-cell-depleted T cells, or PBMCs. The repertoires were released in a freely available public database meant as a resource for research on the immune response to SARS-CoV-2. Findings and caveats that apply to the study as a whole: Clinical and demographic metadata were provided uncurated, with the amount varying by source and participant.

Trimming leaves V shorter by 4 bases and J shorter by 0 bases, with the junction holding 11 bases beyond the gene matches. The germline V gene specifies MNHEY as CDR1 and SVGEGT as CDR2. Spanning cysteine to phenylalanine, the CDR3 consists of 19 amino acids. Only the CDR3 part of the read is kept: 57 bases, read in frame from the first base. The immunoSEQ Assay, a bias-controlled multiplex PCR, was used to amplify TCRbeta CDR3 regions from genomic DNA. From the authors' description of their analysis: The number of nucleated cells in each sample was estimated from the amplification of reference gene primers within the assay. Sequence reads were collapsed and filtered to measure the absolute abundance of every unique TCRbeta CDR3 rearrangement. For each sample, productive Simpson clonality was calculated by taking the square root of Simpson's diversity index across productive rearrangements. TCRdb took over this immuneACCESS table, retaining in-frame rearrangements with V and J assigned. Such tables are incomplete; in checked studies, under half of the missing clones stem from an unresolved V gene, and the remainder is unexplained. V, J and clone size are taken as reported in that table, and D and trimming were inferred from the DNA itself. Across this sample there are a few hundred thousand clones, with 85% to 90% seen only once. Of the sample, roughly 1.2% is held by the ten largest clones.

This clone was observed once. Its antigen is still unknown. No qualities accompany the bases; no much larger clone lies one base away. Participants in the prospective study were enrolled through a virtual design, were aged roughly 18 to 100 years, and lived in roughly 24 United States geographic areas. In the prospective study, participants were assigned to cohorts based on the clinical history participants reported in a screening survey and a study questionnaire. Recovered participants in ImmuneRACE Cohort 3 were defined as having two consecutive negative NP/OP PCR tests, clearance from a healthcare professional, or resolution of symptoms. In the prospective study, mobile phlebotomists collected whole blood, serum and a nasopharyngeal or oropharyngeal swab from each participant. Over an approximately 2-month period, participants in the prospective study had the option of providing additional blood draws and questionnaires. Prospective study blood samples were shipped either frozen or at room temperature before DNA extraction.

Sequenced sample: PBMCs or T cells enriched from blood (not recorded which). The TCR sequence derives from a man aged 25 to 40 who had recovered from COVID-19. The chain uses TRBV6-2 or TRBV6-3 and TRBJ2-3; TRBD2 lines up with 12 middle nucleotides. The bases read TGTGCCAGCAGTTCCGGACTAGCGGGGATTGTGATTAGCACAGATACGCAGTATTTT. This encodes CASSSGLAGIVISTDTQYF.